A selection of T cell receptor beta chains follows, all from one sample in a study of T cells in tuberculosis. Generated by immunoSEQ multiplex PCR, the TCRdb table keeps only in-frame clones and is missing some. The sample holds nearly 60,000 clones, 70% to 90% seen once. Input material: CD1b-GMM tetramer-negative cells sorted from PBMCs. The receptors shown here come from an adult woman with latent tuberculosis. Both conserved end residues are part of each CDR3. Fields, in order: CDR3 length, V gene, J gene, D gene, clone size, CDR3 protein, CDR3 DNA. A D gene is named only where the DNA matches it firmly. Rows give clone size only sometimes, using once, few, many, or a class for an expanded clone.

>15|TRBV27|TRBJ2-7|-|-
CASSFGGGSSYEQYF
TGTGCCAGCAGTTTCGGAGGGGGCAGTAGCTACGAGCAGTACTTC
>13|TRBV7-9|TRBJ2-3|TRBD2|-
CASSLLGRDTQYF
TGTGCCAGCAGCTTACTCGGGAGGGATACGCAGTATTTT
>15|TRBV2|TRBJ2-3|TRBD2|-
CASRYRGVLTDTQYF
TGTGCCAGCAGATATCGGGGGGTCCTCACAGATACGCAGTATTTT
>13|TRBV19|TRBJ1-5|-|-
CASSGGVTQPQHF
TGTGCCAGTAGTGGAGGGGTGACTCAGCCCCAGCATTTT
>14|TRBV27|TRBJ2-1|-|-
CASKIGGLYNEQFF
TGTGCCAGCAAGATCGGGGGACTCTACAATGAGCAGTTCTTC
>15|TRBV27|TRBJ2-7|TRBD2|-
CASSFIASGRYEQYF
TGTGCCAGCAGTTTTATCGCTAGCGGGAGATACGAGCAGTACTTC
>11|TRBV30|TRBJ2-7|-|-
CAWSQAYEQYF
TGTGCCTGGAGTCAGGCCTACGAGCAGTACTTC
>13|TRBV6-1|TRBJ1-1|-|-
CASSGTGSTEAFF
TGTGCCAGCAGTGGTACAGGGAGTACTGAAGCTTTCTTT
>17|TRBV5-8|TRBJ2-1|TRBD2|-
CASWEMGTSGGYNEQFF
TGTGCCAGCTGGGAAATGGGGACTAGCGGGGGTTACAATGAGCAGTTCTTC
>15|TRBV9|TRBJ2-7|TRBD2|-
CASSVGLAGTYEQYF
TGTGCCAGCAGCGTAGGGCTAGCGGGTACCTACGAGCAGTACTTC
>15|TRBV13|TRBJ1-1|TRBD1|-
CASSRPQGMNTEAFF
TGTGCCAGCAGCCGTCCACAGGGGATGAACACTGAAGCTTTCTTT
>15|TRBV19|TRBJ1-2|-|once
CASSIELRARYGYTF
TGTGCCAGTAGTATAGAATTACGAGCTCGCTATGGCTACACCTTC
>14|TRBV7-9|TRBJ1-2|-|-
CASSSSSDRGGYTF
TGTGCCAGCAGCTCCAGCTCGGACAGAGGGGGCTACACCTTC
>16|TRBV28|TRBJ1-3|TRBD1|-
CASSSGGGLSGNTIYF
TGTGCCAGCAGCTCAGGGGGCGGGCTCTCTGGAAACACCATATATTTT
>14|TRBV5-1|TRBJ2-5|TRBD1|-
CASRQGATKETQYF
TGCGCCAGCAGACAGGGGGCGACCAAAGAGACCCAGTACTTC